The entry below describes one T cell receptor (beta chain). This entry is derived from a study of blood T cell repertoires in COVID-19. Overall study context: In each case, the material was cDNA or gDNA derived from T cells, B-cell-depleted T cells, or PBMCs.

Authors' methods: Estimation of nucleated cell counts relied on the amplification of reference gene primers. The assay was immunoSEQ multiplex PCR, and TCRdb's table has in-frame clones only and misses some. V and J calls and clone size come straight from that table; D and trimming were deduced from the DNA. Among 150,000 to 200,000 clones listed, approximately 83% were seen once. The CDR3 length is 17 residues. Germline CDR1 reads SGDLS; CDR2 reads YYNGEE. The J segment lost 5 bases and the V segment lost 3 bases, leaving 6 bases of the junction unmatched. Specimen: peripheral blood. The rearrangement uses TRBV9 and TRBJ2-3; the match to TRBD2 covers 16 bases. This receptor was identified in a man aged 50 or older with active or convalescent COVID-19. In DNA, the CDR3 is TGTGCCAGCAGCGCCGGGACTAGCGGGGGGGCCGTAGATACGCAGTATTTT. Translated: CASSAGTSGGAVDTQYF.